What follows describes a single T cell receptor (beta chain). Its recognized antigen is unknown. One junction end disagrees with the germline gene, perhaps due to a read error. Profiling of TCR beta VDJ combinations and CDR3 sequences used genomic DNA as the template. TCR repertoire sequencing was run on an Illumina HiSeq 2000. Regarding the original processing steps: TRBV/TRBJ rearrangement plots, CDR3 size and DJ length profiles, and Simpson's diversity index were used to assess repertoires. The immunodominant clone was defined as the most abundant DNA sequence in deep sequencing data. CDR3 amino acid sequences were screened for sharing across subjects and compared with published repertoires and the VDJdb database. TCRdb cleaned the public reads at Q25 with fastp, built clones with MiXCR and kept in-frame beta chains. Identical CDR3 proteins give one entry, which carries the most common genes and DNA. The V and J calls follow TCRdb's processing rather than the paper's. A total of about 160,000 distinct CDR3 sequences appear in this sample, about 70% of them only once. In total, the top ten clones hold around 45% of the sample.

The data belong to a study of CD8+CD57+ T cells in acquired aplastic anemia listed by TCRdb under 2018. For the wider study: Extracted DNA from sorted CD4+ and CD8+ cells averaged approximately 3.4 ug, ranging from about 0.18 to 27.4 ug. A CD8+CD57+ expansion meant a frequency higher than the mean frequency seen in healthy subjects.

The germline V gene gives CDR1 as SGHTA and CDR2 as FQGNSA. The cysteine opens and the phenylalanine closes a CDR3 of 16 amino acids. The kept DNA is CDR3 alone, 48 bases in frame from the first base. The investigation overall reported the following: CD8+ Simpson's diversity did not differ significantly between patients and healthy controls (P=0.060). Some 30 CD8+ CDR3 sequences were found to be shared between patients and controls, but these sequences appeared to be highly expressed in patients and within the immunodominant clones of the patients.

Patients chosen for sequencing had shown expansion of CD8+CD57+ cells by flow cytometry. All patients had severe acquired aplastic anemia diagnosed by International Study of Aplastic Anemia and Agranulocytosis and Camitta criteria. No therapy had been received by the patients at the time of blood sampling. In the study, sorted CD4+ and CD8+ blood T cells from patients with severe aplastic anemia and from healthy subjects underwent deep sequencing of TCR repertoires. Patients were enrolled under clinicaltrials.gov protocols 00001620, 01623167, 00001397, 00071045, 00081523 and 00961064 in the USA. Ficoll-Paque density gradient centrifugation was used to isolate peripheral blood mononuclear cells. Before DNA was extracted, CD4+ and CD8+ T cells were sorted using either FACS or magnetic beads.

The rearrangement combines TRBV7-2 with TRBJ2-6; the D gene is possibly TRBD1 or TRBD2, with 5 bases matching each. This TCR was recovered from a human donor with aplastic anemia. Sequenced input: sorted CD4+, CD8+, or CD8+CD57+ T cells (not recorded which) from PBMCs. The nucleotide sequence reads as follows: TGTGCCAGCAGCTTCTCCCAGGGCTACGGGGCCAACGTTCTGACTTTC. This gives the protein CASSFSQGYGANVLTF.